This T cell receptor beta chain comes out of a study of T cell repertoires in ileal Crohn's disease. Study-level information: Thiopurines (about twelve) or anti-TNF agents (around 17) were given postoperatively to about half. Biopsies of the neoterminal ileum at postoperative colonoscopy form M6 samples.

Overall study results and limits: All patients with clonality above 26.8% had endoscopic recurrence.

Each sample's TCRB immunosequencing used around 0.45 micrograms of biopsy DNA. Assay: immunoSEQ multiplex PCR; the TCRdb copy retains only in-frame clones and omits some. The repertoire includes roughly 60,000 clones, 85% to 90% of them detected once, and over 2% sits in the top ten. The time point is: neoterminal ileum biopsy at postoperative endoscopy, about 6 months after surgery. With V trimmed by 5 bases and J by 5 bases, 13 bases remained unmatched. CDR3 length equals 17 residues. CDR1 is SEHNR, CDR2 FQNEAQ, per germline (reference sequence). This clone was counted once. The antigen is unknown. J is TRBJ1-2 and V is TRBV7-9, with TRBD1 matching over 11 bases. Input material: ileal tissue. The receptor's source is an adult with Crohn's disease. The CDR3 nucleotides are TGTGCCAGCAGCCACCGGGACAGGGGGGCGGGAGGTTATGGCTACACCTTC. As protein: CASSHRDRGAGGYGYTF.